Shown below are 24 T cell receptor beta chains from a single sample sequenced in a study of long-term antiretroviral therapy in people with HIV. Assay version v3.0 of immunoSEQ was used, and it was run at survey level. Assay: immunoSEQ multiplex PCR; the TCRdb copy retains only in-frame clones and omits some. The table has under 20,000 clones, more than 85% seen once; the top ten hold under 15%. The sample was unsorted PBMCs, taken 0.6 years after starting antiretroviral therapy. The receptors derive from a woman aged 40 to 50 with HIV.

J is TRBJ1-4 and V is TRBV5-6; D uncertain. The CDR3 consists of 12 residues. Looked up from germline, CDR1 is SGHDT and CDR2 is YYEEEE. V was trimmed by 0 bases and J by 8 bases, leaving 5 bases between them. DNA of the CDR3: TGTGCCAGCAGCTTGGCCAGGGAAAAACTGTTTTTT. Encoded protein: CASSLAREKLFF. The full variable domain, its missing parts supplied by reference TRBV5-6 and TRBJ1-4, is DAGVTQSPTHLIKTRGQQVTLRCSPKSGHDTVSWYQQALGQGPQFIFQYYEEEERQRGNFPDRFSGHQFPNYSSELNVNALLLGDSALYLCASSLAREKLFFGSGTQLSVL.

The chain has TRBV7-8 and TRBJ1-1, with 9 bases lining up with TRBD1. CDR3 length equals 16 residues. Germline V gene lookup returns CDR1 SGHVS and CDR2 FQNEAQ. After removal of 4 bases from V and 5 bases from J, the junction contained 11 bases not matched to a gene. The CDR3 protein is CASSSGTGFVSTEAFF. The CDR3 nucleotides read TGTGCCAGCAGCTCCGGGACAGGGTTTGTTAGTACTGAAGCTTTCTTT.

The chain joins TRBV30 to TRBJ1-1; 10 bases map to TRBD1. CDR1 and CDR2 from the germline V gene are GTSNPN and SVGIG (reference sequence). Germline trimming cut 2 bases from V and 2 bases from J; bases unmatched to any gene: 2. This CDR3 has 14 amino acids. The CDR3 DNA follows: TGTGCCTGGAGTAGGGACAGGGGAAACACTGAAGCTTTCTTT. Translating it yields CAWSRDRGNTEAFF.

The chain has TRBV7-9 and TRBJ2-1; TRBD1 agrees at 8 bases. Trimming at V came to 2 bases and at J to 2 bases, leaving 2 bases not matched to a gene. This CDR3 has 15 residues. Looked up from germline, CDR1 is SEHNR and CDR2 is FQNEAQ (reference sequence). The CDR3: CASSLRTGTYNEQFF. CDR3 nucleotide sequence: TGTGCCAGCAGCTTAAGGACAGGGACCTACAATGAGCAGTTCTTC. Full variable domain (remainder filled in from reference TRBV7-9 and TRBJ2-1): DTGVSQNPRHKITKRGQNVTFRCDPISEHNRLYWYRQTLGQGPEFLTYFQNEAQLEKSRLLSDRFSAERPKGSFSTLEIQRTEQGDSAMYLCASSLRTGTYNEQFFGPGTRLTVL.

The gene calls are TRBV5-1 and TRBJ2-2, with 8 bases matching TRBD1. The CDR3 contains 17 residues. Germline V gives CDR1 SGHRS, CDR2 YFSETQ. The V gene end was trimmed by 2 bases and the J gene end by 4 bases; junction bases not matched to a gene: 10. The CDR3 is CASSLTGGIGGTGELFF. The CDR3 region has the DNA TGCGCCAGCAGCTTAACAGGGGGAATAGGGGGCACCGGGGAGCTGTTTTTT.

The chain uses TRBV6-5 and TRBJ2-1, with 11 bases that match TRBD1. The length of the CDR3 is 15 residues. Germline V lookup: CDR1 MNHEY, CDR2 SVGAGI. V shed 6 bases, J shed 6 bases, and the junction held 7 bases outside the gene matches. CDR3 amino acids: CASSRTGGFLNEQFF. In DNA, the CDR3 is TGTGCCAGCAGCCGGACAGGGGGCTTTCTCAATGAGCAGTTCTTC.

The CDR3 DNA reads TGTGCCAGCCCTCCGGGGTCTGGAAACACCATATATTTT. Protein sequence: CASPPGSGNTIYF. J is TRBJ1-3 and V is TRBV25-1; no clear D gene. There are 13 residues in the CDR3. The germline CDR1 and CDR2 sequences are MGHDK and SYGVNS. The V end lost 8 bases, the J end lost 1 base, and 9 bases lay between the germline ends.

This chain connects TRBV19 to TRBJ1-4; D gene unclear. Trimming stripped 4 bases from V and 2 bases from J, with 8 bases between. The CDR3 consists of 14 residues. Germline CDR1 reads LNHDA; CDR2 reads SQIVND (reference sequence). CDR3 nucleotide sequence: TGTGCCAGTAGTAAGAGATCCACTAATGAAAAACTGTTTTTT. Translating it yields CASSKRSTNEKLFF.

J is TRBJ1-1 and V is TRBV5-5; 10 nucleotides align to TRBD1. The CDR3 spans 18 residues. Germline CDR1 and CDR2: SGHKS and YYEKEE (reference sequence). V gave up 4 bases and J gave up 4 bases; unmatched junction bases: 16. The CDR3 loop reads CASSLRAGTGEGVTEAFF. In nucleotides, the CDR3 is TGTGCCAGCAGCCTCAGAGCCGGGACAGGGGAAGGAGTCACTGAAGCTTTCTTT.

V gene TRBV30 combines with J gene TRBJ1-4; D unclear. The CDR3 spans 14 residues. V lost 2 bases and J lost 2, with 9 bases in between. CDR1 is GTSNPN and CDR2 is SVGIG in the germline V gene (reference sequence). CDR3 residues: CAWSSGSTNEKLFF. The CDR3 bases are TGTGCCTGGAGTTCCGGGTCGACTAATGAAAAACTGTTTTTT.

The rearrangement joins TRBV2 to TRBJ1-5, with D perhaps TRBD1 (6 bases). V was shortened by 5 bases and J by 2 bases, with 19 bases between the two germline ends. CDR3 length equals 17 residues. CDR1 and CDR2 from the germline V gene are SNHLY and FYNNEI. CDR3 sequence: CASSNYPGQSGNQPQHF. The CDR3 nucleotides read TGTGCCAGCAGTAATTACCCTGGACAGAGTGGCAATCAGCCCCAGCATTTT.

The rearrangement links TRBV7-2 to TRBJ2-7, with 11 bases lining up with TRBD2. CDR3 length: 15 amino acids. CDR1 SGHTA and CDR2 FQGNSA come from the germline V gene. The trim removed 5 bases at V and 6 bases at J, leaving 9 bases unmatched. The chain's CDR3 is CASSVASGGPPEQYF. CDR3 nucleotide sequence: TGTGCCAGCAGCGTGGCTAGCGGGGGGCCCCCCGAGCAGTACTTC.

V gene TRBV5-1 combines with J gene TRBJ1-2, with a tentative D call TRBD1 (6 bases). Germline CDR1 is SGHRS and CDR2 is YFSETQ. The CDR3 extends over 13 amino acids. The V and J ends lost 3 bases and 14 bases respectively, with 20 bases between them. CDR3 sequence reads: CASSWARTEGRTF. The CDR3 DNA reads TGCGCCAGCAGCTGGGCACGGACAGAGGGCAGGACCTTC.

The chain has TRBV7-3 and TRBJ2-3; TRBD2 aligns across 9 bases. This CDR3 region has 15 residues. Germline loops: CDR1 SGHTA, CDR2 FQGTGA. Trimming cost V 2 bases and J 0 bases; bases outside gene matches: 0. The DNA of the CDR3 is TGTGCCAGCAGCTTAGCGGGGGGGAGCACAGATACGCAGTATTTT. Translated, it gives CASSLAGGSTDTQYF.

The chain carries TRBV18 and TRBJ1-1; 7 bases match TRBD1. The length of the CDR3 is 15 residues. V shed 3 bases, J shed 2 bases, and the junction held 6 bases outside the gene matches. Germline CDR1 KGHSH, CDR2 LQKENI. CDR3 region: CASSPRQGTNTEAFF. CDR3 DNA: TGTGCCAGCTCACCCCGACAGGGCACAAACACTGAAGCTTTCTTT.

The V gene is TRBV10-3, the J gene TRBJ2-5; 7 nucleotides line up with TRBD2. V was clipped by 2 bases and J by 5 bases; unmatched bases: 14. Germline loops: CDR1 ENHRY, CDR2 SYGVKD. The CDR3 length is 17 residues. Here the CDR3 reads CAISEPRGDATGETQYF. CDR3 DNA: TGTGCCATCAGTGAGCCTCGGGGGGACGCTACCGGGGAGACCCAGTACTTC.

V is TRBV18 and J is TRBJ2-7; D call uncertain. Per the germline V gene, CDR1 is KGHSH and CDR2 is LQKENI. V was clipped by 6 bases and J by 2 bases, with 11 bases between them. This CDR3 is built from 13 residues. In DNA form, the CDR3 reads TGTGCCAGCTCCCCCCCGGGCACCTACGAGCAGTACTTC. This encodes CASSPPGTYEQYF. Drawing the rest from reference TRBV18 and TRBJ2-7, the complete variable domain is NAGVMQNPRHLVRRRGQEARLRCSPMKGHSHVYWYRQLPEEGLKFMVYLQKENIIDESGMPKERFSAEFPKEGPSILRIQQVVRGDSAAYFCASSPPGTYEQYFGPGTRLTVT.

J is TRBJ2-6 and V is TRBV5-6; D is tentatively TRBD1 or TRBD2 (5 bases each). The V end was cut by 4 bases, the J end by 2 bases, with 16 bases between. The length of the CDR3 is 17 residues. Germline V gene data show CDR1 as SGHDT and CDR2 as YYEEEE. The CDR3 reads CASSPRGSGTGANVLTF. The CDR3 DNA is TGTGCCAGCAGCCCTCGGGGCAGTGGGACTGGGGCCAACGTCCTGACTTTC.

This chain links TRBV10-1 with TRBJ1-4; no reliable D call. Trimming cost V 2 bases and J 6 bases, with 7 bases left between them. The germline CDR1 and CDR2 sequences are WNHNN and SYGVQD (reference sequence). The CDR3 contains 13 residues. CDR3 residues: CASSERVDEKLFF. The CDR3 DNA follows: TGCGCCAGCAGTGAGAGGGTAGATGAAAAACTGTTTTTT.

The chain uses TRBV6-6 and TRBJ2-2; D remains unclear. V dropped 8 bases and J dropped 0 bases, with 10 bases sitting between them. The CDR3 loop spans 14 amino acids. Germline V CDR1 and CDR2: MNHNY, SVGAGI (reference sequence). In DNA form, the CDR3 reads TGTGCCAGCCAGGACGGCGCGAACACCGGGGAGCTGTTTTTT. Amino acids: CASQDGANTGELFF.

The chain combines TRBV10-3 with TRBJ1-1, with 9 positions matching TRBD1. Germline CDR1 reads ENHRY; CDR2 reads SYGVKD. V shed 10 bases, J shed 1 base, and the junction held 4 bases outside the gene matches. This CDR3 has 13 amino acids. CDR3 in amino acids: CATRGQGNTEAFF. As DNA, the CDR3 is TGTGCCACACGGGGACAGGGGAACACTGAAGCTTTCTTT.

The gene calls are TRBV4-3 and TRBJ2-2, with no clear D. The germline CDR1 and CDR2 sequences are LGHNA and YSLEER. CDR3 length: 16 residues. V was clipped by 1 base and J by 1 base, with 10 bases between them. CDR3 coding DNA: TGCGCCAGCAGCCAAGGAGAGGTGGGGAACACCGGGGAGCTGTTTTTT. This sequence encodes CASSQGEVGNTGELFF.

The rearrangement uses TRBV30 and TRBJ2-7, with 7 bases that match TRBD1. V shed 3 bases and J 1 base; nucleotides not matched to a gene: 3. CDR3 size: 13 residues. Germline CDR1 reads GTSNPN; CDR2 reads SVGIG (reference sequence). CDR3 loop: CAWSRQGSYEQYF. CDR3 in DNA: TGTGCCTGGAGCCGACAGGGTTCCTACGAGCAGTACTTC.

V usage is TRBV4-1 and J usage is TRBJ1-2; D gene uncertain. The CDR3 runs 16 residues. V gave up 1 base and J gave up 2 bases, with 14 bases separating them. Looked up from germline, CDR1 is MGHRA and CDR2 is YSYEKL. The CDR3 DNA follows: TGCGCCAGCAGCCAAGTCGAGCAGGAAACGAACTATGGCTACACCTTC. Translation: CASSQVEQETNYGYTF.